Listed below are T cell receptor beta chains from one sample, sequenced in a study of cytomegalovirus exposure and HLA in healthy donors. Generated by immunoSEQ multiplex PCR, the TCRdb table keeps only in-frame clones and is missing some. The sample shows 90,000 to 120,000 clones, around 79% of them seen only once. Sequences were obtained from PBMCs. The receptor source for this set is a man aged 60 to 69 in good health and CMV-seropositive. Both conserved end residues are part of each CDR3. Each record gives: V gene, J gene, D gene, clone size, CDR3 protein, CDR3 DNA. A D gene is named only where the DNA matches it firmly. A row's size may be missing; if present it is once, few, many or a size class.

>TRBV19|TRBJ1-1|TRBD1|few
CASSKDRTGNTEAFF
TGTGCCAGTAGTAAGGACAGGACGGGGAACACTGAAGCTTTCTTT
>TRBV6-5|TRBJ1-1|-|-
CASSYSANTEAFF
TGTGCCAGCAGTTACTCGGCGAACACTGAAGCTTTCTTT
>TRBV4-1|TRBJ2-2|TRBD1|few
CASSQDWQGANTGELFF
TGCGCCAGCAGCCAAGACTGGCAGGGGGCTAACACCGGGGAGCTGTTTTTT
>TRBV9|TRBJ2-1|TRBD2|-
CASSVLLAGLYNEQFF
TGTGCCAGCAGCGTTTTACTAGCGGGGCTTTACAATGAGCAGTTCTTC
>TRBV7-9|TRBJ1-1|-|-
CASNSWESGTEAFF
TGTGCCAGCAACTCGTGGGAGTCTGGCACTGAAGCTTTCTTT
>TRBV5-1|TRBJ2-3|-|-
CASSSDLGRGIVQYF
TGCGCCAGCAGCTCCGACCTGGGGCGGGGTATTGTGCAGTATTTT
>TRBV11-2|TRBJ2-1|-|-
CASSTAYNEQFF
TGTGCCAGCAGCACAGCCTACAATGAGCAGTTCTTC
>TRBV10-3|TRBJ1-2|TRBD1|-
CAISGGTGNLGYTF
TGTGCCATCAGTGGGGGGACAGGAAATCTTGGCTACACCTTC
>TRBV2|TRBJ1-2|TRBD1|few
CASSADRVDYGYTF
TGTGCCAGCAGTGCGGACAGGGTGGACTATGGCTACACCTTC
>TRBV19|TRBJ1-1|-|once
CASSMARMNTEAFF
TGTGCCAGTAGTATGGCCAGGATGAACACTGAAGCTTTCTTT
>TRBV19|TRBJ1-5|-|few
CASKAGLNQPQHF
TGTGCCAGTAAGGCGGGGCTCAATCAGCCCCAGCATTTT
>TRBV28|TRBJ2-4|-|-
CASNRVLLAGSKNIQYF
TGTGCCAGCAACAGGGTACTACTCGCCGGCTCCAAAAACATTCAGTACTTC
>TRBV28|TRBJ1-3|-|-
CASGQRNSGNTIYF
TGTGCCAGTGGACAGCGGAACTCTGGAAACACCATATATTTT
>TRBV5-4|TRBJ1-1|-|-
CASSSGTLNTEAFF
TGTGCCAGCAGCTCGGGGACATTGAACACTGAAGCTTTCTTT
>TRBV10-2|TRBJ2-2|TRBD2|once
CASSLPGLAGGGNTGELFF
TGCGCCAGCAGCTTACCGGGACTAGCGGGGGGCGGGAACACCGGGGAGCTGTTTTTT
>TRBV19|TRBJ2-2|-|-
CATYPRTAYTGELFF
TGTGCCACCTACCCCCGGACAGCTTACACCGGGGAGCTGTTTTTT
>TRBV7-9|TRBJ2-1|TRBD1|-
CASSAPGTVYNEQFF
TGTGCCAGCAGCGCCCCCGGGACAGTTTACAATGAGCAGTTCTTC
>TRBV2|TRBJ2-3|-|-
CATRLEADTQYF
TGTGCCACCAGACTGGAGGCAGATACGCAGTATTTT
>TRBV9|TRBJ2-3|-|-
CASSVATDTQYF
TGTGCCAGCAGCGTGGCCACAGATACGCAGTATTTT
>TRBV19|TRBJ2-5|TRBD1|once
CASSMQRGLAETQYF
TGTGCCAGTAGTATGCAAAGGGGGCTGGCGGAGACCCAGTACTTC
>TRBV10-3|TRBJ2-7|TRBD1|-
CAISEWGQGYEQYF
TGTGCCATCAGTGAGTGGGGACAGGGCTACGAGCAGTACTTC
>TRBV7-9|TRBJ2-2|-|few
CASSLGGRLSTGELFF
TGTGCCAGCAGCTTAGGGGGCAGGCTTTCGACCGGGGAGCTGTTTTTT
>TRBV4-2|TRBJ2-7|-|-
CASSQDTAYHEQYF
TGTGCCAGCAGCCAGGACACGGCCTACCACGAGCAGTACTTC
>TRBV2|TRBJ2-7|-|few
CASSLARPVLGRTQYF
TGTGCCAGCAGTTTAGCCCGACCAGTTCTCGGCCGAACGCAGTACTTC
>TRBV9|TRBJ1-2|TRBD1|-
CASGAGQGVNYGYTF
TGTGCCTCGGGGGCGGGACAGGGGGTTAACTATGGCTACACCTTC
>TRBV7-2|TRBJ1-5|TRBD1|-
CASNKDRDQPQHF
TGTGCCAGCAACAAGGACAGGGACCAGCCCCAGCATTTT
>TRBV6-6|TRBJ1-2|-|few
CASTQQGNGYTF
TGTGCCAGCACCCAACAGGGAAATGGCTACACCTTC
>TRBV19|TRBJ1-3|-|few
CASSIEAKGNTIYF
TGTGCCAGTAGTATAGAGGCAAAAGGAAACACCATATATTTT
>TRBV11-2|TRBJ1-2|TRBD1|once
CASSFPPGQGRFDGYTF
TGTGCCAGCAGCTTCCCACCGGGACAGGGGAGGTTTGATGGCTACACCTTC
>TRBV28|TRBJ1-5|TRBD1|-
CASSLFRGQGARQPQHF
TGTGCCAGCAGTTTATTTCGGGGACAGGGGGCTCGACAGCCCCAGCATTTT
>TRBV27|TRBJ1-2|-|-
CASSPYPPLGGGHNYGYTF
TGTGCCAGCAGTCCTTATCCCCCCCTCGGGGGGGGCCACAACTATGGCTACACCTTC
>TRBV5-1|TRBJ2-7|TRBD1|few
CASSLRGQGFDEQYF
TGCGCCAGCAGCCTACGGGGACAGGGTTTCGACGAGCAGTACTTC